The sequence of this T cell receptor (beta chain) was determined in a study of shared clonotypes between healthy human individuals. Measured with immunoSEQ multiplex PCR; TCRdb has only the in-frame clones, and not every one. The sample records about 490,000 clones, around 80% being singletons. V was clipped by 5 bases and J by 5 bases, with 16 bases between them. This CDR3 region has 15 residues. This TCR came from a woman aged 35 to 49 in good health. Some clones in this sample may be carry-over from other donors' samples. The sequencing input was PBMCs. The chain carries TRBV6-7 and TRBJ1-5; D gene ambiguous. TRBV6-7 is marked as an open reading frame, function uncertain. CDR3 protein: CASSPPFKDDQPQHF. CDR3 DNA: TGTGCCAGCAGTCCCCCCTTCAAGGACGATCAGCCCCAGCATTTT.